A single sample is the source of the 5 T cell receptor beta chains below, sequenced in a study of blood T cell repertoires in COVID-19. Assay: immunoSEQ multiplex PCR; the TCRdb copy retains only in-frame clones and omits some. The table records some 300,000 clones, 86% of them present only once. The material sequenced was PBMCs or T cells enriched from blood (not recorded which). These receptors all stem from a man aged 30 to 39 who had recovered from COVID-19.

This chain links TRBV3-1 (or the pseudogene TRBV3-2) with TRBJ2-5; possible D gene TRBD2, 7 bases. Germline-derived CDR1 and CDR2 are LGHDT and YNNKEL (reference sequence). V was clipped by 1 base and J by 4 bases, with 19 bases between them. This CDR3 has 17 residues. The CDR3 loop reads CASSQARRGGQRETQYF. Written as DNA, the CDR3 is TGTGCCAGCAGCCAAGCTCGTCGCGGGGGCCAGAGAGAGACCCAGTACTTC.

The chain joins TRBV6-5 to TRBJ2-3; 9 bases line up with TRBD2. V dropped 6 bases and J dropped 6; count of bases not matched to a gene: 10. CDR3 size: 15 residues. Germline V CDR1 and CDR2: MNHEY, SVGAGI. CDR3 sequence: CASSAGGGDVDTQYF. The DNA of the CDR3 is TGTGCCAGCAGCGCGGGGGGGGGAGATGTTGATACGCAGTATTTT.

The chain recombines TRBV7-9 with TRBJ1-5; TRBD1 matches 10 bases. Germline loops: CDR1 SEHNR, CDR2 FQNEAQ (reference sequence). The CDR3 is 17 amino acids. V lost 5 bases to trimming and J lost 2 bases; unmatched junction nucleotides: 9. CDR3 DNA: TGTGCCAGCAGCCACTCGACAGGGGGCGTCCGCAATCAGCCCCAGCATTTT. The encoded protein is CASSHSTGGVRNQPQHF.

The chain couples TRBV5-4 to TRBJ1-1, with D unclear. Germline lookup yields CDR1 SGHNT and CDR2 YYREEE (reference sequence). Trimming took 1 base from V and 3 from J, leaving 16 bases between them. The CDR3 spans 16 residues. Here the CDR3 DNA reads TGTGCCAGCAGCTTGCTCCTGGGAGGTCCCGACACTGAAGCTTTCTTT. This encodes CASSLLLGGPDTEAFF.

The rearrangement joins TRBV29-1 to TRBJ2-2; D might be TRBD2 (7 bases). CDR1 SQVTM and CDR2 ANQGSEA come from the germline V gene. CDR3 length equals 14 residues. V was trimmed by 6 bases and J by 6 bases, leaving 17 bases between them. CDR3 protein: CSVGIGGRAGELFF. The CDR3 nucleotides are TGCAGCGTCGGAATCGGGGGGCGCGCCGGGGAGCTGTTTTTT.